This TCR beta chain was captured in a study of blood T cell repertoires in COVID-19. Assay used: immunoSEQ multiplex PCR; TCRdb lists only in-frame clones, some missing. Among approximately 230,000 clones listed, about nine tenths were seen once. CDR3 length equals 12 residues. The ends were cut back, 0 bases at V and 7 bases at J, with 5 bases in the middle. CDR1 is SGHRS and CDR2 is YFSETQ in the germline V gene. This chain uses TRBV5-1 with TRBJ1-3; maybe TRBD1 (5 bases). Source material: PBMCs or T cells enriched from blood (not recorded which). This receptor was identified in a woman between 18 and 29 years old who had recovered from COVID-19. Here the CDR3 reads CASSLEGNTIYF. In DNA form, the CDR3 reads TGCGCCAGCAGCTTGGAGGGGAACACCATATATTTT.